This passage covers 19 T cell receptor beta chains from one sample sequenced in a study of blood T cell repertoires in COVID-19 (TCRdb year 2020). Library preparation used the immunoSEQ multiplex PCR assay. Sourced from immuneACCESS, this table was stored by TCRdb with only in-frame sequences that have V and J called. A share of the clones is absent; for the studies checked, an unresolved V gene accounts for under half, and the remainder has no known explanation. The sample has 180,000 or so clones on record, approximately 80% of them singletons. The ten top clones hold roughly 13% of the sample. The sequenced sample consisted of peripheral blood. The receptors originated from a man in his forties or fifties who had recovered from COVID-19.

The sample holds one count of this clone. The gene calls are TRBV7-6 and TRBJ2-5; 9 bases line up with TRBD1. CDR1 and CDR2 (germline): SGHVS, FNYEAQ. The CDR3 runs 14 residues. V gave up 5 bases and J gave up 5 bases; unmatched junction bases: 6. The CDR3 DNA reads TGTGCCAGCAGCCCTACAGGGGGCCGGGAGACCCAGTACTTC. It encodes CASSPTGGRETQYF.

The V and J genes are TRBV27 and TRBJ2-1; 13 positions match TRBD2. The CDR3 consists of 17 residues. Germline loops: CDR1 MNHEY, CDR2 SMNVEV (reference sequence). V lost 4 bases and J lost 3; bases outside the gene matches: 6. In DNA, the CDR3 is TGTGCCAGCAGTTCGACTAGCGGGAGGCCGTTCTACAATGAGCAGTTCTTC. Translating gives CASSSTSGRPFYNEQFF.

The J gene is TRBJ2-1, the V gene TRBV9, with D unresolved. V was pared by 0 bases and J by 0 bases, with 7 bases between. Germline assignment: CDR1 SGDLS and CDR2 YYNGEE. The CDR3 length is 15 residues. CDR3 sequence reads: CASSVGDSSYNEQFF. In DNA, the CDR3 is TGTGCCAGCAGCGTAGGCGATTCCTCCTACAATGAGCAGTTCTTC.

The count of this clone is one. This chain connects TRBV15 to TRBJ1-5, with D maybe TRBD1 (6 bases). Germline CDR1 LNHNV, CDR2 YYDKDF (reference sequence). The CDR3 spans 16 residues. Trimming stripped 1 base from V and 6 bases from J, with 16 bases between. CDR3 protein: CATSRVPGVRPQPQHF. The DNA for the CDR3 is TGTGCCACCAGCAGAGTGCCAGGGGTCAGGCCTCAGCCCCAGCATTTT.

This chain links TRBV6-4 with TRBJ2-1; a weak D match, TRBD1 (6 bases). V lost 3 bases and J 6 bases, leaving 12 bases between the germline ends. Germline-derived CDR1 and CDR2 are MRHNA and SNTAGT. The CDR3 has 14 residues. This CDR3 is CASSDATGLNEQFF. CDR3 nucleotide sequence: TGTGCCAGCAGTGATGCGACAGGACTCAATGAGCAGTTCTTC.

This chain uses TRBV5-8 with TRBJ2-3; 7 nucleotides match TRBD2. The length of the CDR3 is 16 residues. V shed 4 bases and J 4 bases; nucleotides not matched to a gene: 12. Germline V lookup: CDR1 SGHTS, CDR2 YDEGEE. CDR3 DNA: TGTGCCAGCAGCCCACGATGGGGGGGGTTCCCAGATACGCAGTATTTT. Amino acids: CASSPRWGGFPDTQYF.

This chain uses TRBV9 with TRBJ2-1; weak D call: TRBD1 (6 bases). Trimming left V 3 bases short and J 4 bases short, with 14 bases between. The CDR3 loop spans 15 amino acids. Germline V CDR1 and CDR2: SGDLS, YYNGEE. The CDR3 bases are TGTGCCAGCAGCGGAGGGACAACAAGTTACAATGAGCAGTTCTTC. Its translation is CASSGGTTSYNEQFF.

The rearrangement uses TRBV28 and TRBJ2-2, with 11 nucleotides matching TRBD1. The CDR3 is made up of 14 amino acids. Germline V lookup: CDR1 MDHEN, CDR2 SYDVKM. J gave up 4 bases and V 5 bases, and 0 bases lay outside the gene matches. This CDR3 is CASSGTGGTGELFF. In nucleotides, the CDR3 is TGTGCCAGCAGTGGGACAGGGGGCACCGGGGAGCTGTTTTTT.

The chain joins TRBV3-1 (or the pseudogene TRBV3-2) to TRBJ2-1; a weak D match, TRBD2 (6 bases). V lost 0 bases, J lost 6 bases, and 12 bases lay in between. This CDR3 comprises 15 residues. The germline CDR1 and CDR2 sequences are LGHDT and YNNKEL (reference sequence). The DNA for the CDR3 is TGTGCCAGCAGCCAAGATTGGGCCGGGGGCAATGAGCAGTTCTTC. It translates to CASSQDWAGGNEQFF.

The chain carries TRBV19 and TRBJ2-5; 9 nucleotides align to TRBD2. The CDR3 is 16 residues long. Germline CDR1 is LNHDA and CDR2 is SQIVND (reference sequence). V lost 9 bases and J lost 5; bases outside the gene matches: 16. In nucleotides, the CDR3 is TGTGCCAGCCGAGGAGCTAGCGGGATTTTTGGGGAGACCCAGTACTTC. It yields the protein CASRGASGIFGETQYF.

The V gene is TRBV6-1, the J gene TRBJ1-3; TRBD1 is a possible D gene (5 bases). V dropped 1 base and J dropped 3 bases, with 16 bases sitting between them. The CDR3 totals 17 residues. Germline CDR1 is MNHNS and CDR2 is SASEGT. In nucleotides, the CDR3 is TGTGCCAGCAGTGAAGTTTGGGGTGTAGGGGTTGGAAACACCATATATTTT. This translates into CASSEVWGVGVGNTIYF.

The chain employs TRBV24-1 and TRBJ2-5; tentatively, D is TRBD2 (6 bases). V lost 4 bases to trimming and J lost 2 bases, with 7 bases between them. The CDR3 is made up of 13 amino acids. The germline CDR1 and CDR2 sequences are KGHDR and SFDVKD. CDR3 in amino acids: CATSERGQETQYF. DNA of the CDR3: TGTGCCACCAGTGAGCGGGGACAAGAGACCCAGTACTTC.

V gene TRBV13 combines with J gene TRBJ2-1, with 8 nucleotides matching TRBD2. Losses at the gene ends were 5 bases for V and 7 bases for J; bases not matched to a gene: 25. The CDR3 runs 20 residues. From germline, CDR1 is PRHDT and CDR2 FYEKMQ (reference sequence). The CDR3 nucleotides are TGTGCCAGCAGCCACCCAAGTTCGACTAGCGAGAGAGTATTGGGGAATGAGCAGTTCTTC. This gives the protein CASSHPSSTSERVLGNEQFF.

The CDR3 DNA reads as TGTGCCAGCAATGAGGGACTAGAAGGAACAGATACGCAGTATTTT. Encoded protein: CASNEGLEGTDTQYF. The chain joins TRBV2 to TRBJ2-3; the match to TRBD2 covers 8 bases. CDR1 and CDR2 from the germline V gene are SNHLY and FYNNEI. V was pared by 7 bases and J by 3 bases, with 9 bases of the junction left unmatched. CDR3 size: 15 residues.

This chain connects TRBV5-1 to TRBJ1-1; 8 bases line up with TRBD1. J was trimmed by 5 bases and V by 3 bases; bases with no gene match: 6. The CDR3 covers 14 residues. From germline, CDR1 is SGHRS and CDR2 YFSETQ. The CDR3 loop is CASSSGRGQTEAFF. CDR3 nucleotides: TGCGCCAGCAGCTCGGGCAGGGGGCAGACTGAAGCTTTCTTT.

This rearrangement joins TRBV11-3 to TRBJ2-2, with D possibly being TRBD2 (6 bases). V was trimmed by 5 bases and J by 4 bases, leaving 20 bases between them. Germline CDR1 SGHNT, CDR2 YENEEA. The CDR3 sequence is 17 residues long. The CDR3 DNA reads as TGTGCCAGCAGCCCACGTACGGGGGTGATCGGCACCGGGGAGCTGTTTTTT. Protein: CASSPRTGVIGTGELFF.

CDR3 DNA: TGTGCCAGCAGCCGTACGACTAGCGGGGGATACAATGAGCAGTTCTTC. Amino acid sequence: CASSRTTSGGYNEQFF. The chain carries TRBV11-3 and TRBJ2-1; the match to TRBD2 covers 12 bases. The V segment lost 5 bases and the J segment 4 bases; nucleotides outside the gene matches: 6. Germline V gives CDR1 SGHNT, CDR2 YENEEA. The CDR3 consists of 16 residues. The variable domain in full, with the rest retrieved from reference TRBV11-3 and TRBJ2-1, is EAGVVQSPRYKIIEKKQPVAFWCNPISGHNTLYWYLQNLGQGPELLIRYENEEAVDDSQLPKDRFSAERLKGVDSTLKIQPAELGDSAVYLCASSRTTSGGYNEQFFGPGTRLTVL.

A few counts support this clone. The chain employs TRBV27 and TRBJ1-6; no clear D gene. CDR1 is MNHEY, CDR2 SMNVEV, per germline (reference sequence). The V end was cut by 3 bases, the J end by 0 bases, with 9 bases between. This CDR3 comprises 16 residues. The CDR3 spells CASSFYGSSYNSPLHF. CDR3 nucleotides: TGTGCCAGCAGTTTTTACGGTTCCTCCTATAATTCACCCCTCCACTTT.

J is TRBJ2-3 and V is TRBV7-3; tentatively, D is TRBD1 (6 bases). Germline assignment: CDR1 SGHTA and CDR2 FQGTGA. Trimming removed 2 bases from V and 4 bases from J, with 7 bases in between. CDR3 length: 13 amino acids. In nucleotides, the CDR3 is TGTGCCAGCAGCTTACCAGGGGCAGATACGCAGTATTTT. It codes for CASSLPGADTQYF.